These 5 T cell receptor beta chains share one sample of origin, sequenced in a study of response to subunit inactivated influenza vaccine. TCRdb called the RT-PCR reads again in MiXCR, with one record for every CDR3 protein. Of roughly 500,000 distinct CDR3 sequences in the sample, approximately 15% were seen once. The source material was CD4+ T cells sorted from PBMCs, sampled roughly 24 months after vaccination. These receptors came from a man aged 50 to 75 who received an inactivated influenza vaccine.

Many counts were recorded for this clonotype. As DNA, the CDR3 is TGCAGTGCTAGAGGTGCAGGGGCTGATTCACCCCTCCACTTT. It encodes CSARGAGADSPLHF. The V call is TRBV20-1, the J call TRBJ1-6, with D possibly TRBD1 on 6 matching bases. CDR1 and CDR2 from the germline V gene are DFQATT and SNEGSKA (reference sequence). CDR3 length: 14 amino acids. With 1 base removed from V and 8 bases from J, the gap between germline ends came to 12 bases.

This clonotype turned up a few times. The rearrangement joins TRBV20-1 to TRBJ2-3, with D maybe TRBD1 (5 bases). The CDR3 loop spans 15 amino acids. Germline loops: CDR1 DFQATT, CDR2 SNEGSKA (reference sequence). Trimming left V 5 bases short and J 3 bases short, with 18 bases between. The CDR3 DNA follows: TGCAGTGCTCAATCATGGACAACTCGGACAGATACGCAGTATTTT. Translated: CSAQSWTTRTDTQYF.

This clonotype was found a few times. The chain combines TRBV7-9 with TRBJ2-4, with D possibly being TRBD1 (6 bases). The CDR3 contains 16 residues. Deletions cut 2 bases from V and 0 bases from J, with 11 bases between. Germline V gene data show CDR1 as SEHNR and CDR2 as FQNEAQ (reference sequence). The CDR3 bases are TGTGCCAGCAGCTTAAGAGGACAGCTAGCCAAAAACATTCAGTACTTC. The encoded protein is CASSLRGQLAKNIQYF.

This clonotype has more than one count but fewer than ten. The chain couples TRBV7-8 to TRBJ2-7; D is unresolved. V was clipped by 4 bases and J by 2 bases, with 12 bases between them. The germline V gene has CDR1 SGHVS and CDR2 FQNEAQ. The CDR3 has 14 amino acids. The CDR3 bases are TGTGCCAGCAGCTATTTTGCCAGACCCTACGAGCAGTACTTC. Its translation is CASSYFARPYEQYF.

This CDR3 reads CASSLNHLETQYF. CDR3 DNA sequence: TGTGCCAGCAGCTTAAACCACTTAGAGACCCAGTACTTC. The chain couples TRBV7-2 to TRBJ2-5, with D hard to call. Germline V gene lookup returns CDR1 SGHTA and CDR2 FQGNSA. The CDR3 is made up of 13 amino acids. Trimming took 2 bases from V and 4 from J, leaving 8 bases between them.